Listed below are T cell receptor beta chains from one sample, sequenced in a study of blood T cell repertoires in COVID-19. TCRdb's table, derived via immunoSEQ multiplex PCR, lists solely in-frame clones and lacks some. The data contain approximately 300,000 clones, roughly 85% of them singletons. The specimen sequenced was PBMCs or T cells enriched from blood (not recorded which). The receptors here all came from a woman aged 25 to 39 who had recovered from COVID-19. The CDR3 runs from the conserved cysteine through the conserved F or W. The D gene is left open where the match is weak. Expanded clones get a size class; other rows say once, few or many, or leave the size out.

d_call j_call v_call clone_size cdr3_aa cdr3_nt
- TRBJ1-1 TRBV7-3 - CASSRAGDTEAFF TGTGCCAGCTCTAGGGCCGGGGACACTGAAGCTTTCTTT
TRBD2 TRBJ2-3 TRBV4-2 - CASSQGGTSLDTQYF TGTGCCAGCAGCCAAGGGGGGACTAGTTTGGATACGCAGTATTTT
- TRBJ1-1 TRBV18 - CASSPVSSTEAFF TGTGCCAGCTCACCAGTGTCGAGCACTGAAGCTTTCTTT
TRBD1 TRBJ1-3 TRBV7-9 - CASSWDSQSGNTIYF TGTGCCAGCAGCTGGGACAGCCAATCTGGAAACACCATATATTTT
TRBD1 TRBJ1-1 TRBV5-1 - CASGETEMTGSSEAFF TGCGCCAGCGGAGAAACTGAAATGACAGGGAGTTCTGAAGCTTTCTTT
- TRBJ1-1 TRBV9 - CASSARAGRLSGTEAFF TGTGCCAGCAGCGCCCGAGCCGGTCGATTATCGGGCACTGAAGCTTTCTTT
TRBD1 TRBJ1-2 TRBV7-2 few CASSSHRGYGYTF TGTGCCAGCAGCTCACACAGGGGCTATGGCTACACCTTC
TRBD1 TRBJ1-2 TRBV2 - CASRDRGNYGYTF TGTGCCAGCCGGGACAGGGGTAACTATGGCTACACCTTC
- TRBJ1-5 TRBV19 - CASRTQDRTVQPQHF TGTGCCAGTAGGACCCAAGATAGGACAGTCCAGCCCCAGCATTTT
- TRBJ2-1 TRBV5-1 once CASSVNYNEQFF TGCGCCAGCAGCGTAAATTACAATGAGCAGTTCTTC
TRBD1 TRBJ1-2 TRBV30 - CALSNQGAGYGYTF TGTGCCTTGTCAAATCAGGGGGCCGGCTATGGCTACACCTTC
TRBD2 TRBJ2-3 TRBV15 - CATSRDNRRGFSTDTQYF TGTGCCACCAGCAGAGATAACCGGCGGGGGTTCAGCACAGATACGCAGTATTTT
- TRBJ2-3 TRBV12-3/TRBV12-4 - CASSVTDTQYF TGTGCCAGCAGTGTAACAGATACGCAGTATTTT
- TRBJ1-6 TRBV10-3 - CAISEGRGSDNSPLHF TGTGCCATCAGTGAGGGGAGGGGGTCGGATAATTCACCCCTCCACTTT
TRBD1 TRBJ2-6 TRBV14 - CASSPQLGTGPSGANVLTF TGTGCCAGCAGTCCCCAGTTAGGGACAGGCCCCTCTGGGGCCAACGTCCTGACTTTC
TRBD1 TRBJ1-2 TRBV2 - CASTLRGQGDGYTF TGTGCCAGCACCCTCCGGGGACAGGGGGATGGCTACACCTTC
- TRBJ1-1 TRBV23-1 - CASSQSGRNTEAFF TGCGCCAGCAGTCAATCGGGGAGGAACACTGAAGCTTTCTTT
- TRBJ2-5 TRBV18 - CASSPEDSQETQYF TGTGCCAGCTCACCAGAGGATTCCCAAGAGACCCAGTACTTC
TRBD2 TRBJ2-1 TRBV7-3 - CASSSLERGRGNEQFF TGTGCCAGCAGCTCCCTGGAGCGGGGGCGTGGAAATGAGCAGTTCTTC
- TRBJ2-5 TRBV29-1 once CSVEEGGAGETQYF TGCAGCGTTGAGGAGGGGGGGGCCGGTGAGACCCAGTACTTC
TRBD1 TRBJ1-2 TRBV5-1 many CASSSSSPGTGLGPGYTF TGCGCCAGCAGCTCCTCCAGTCCCGGGACAGGTCTTGGCCCTGGCTACACCTTC
TRBD1 TRBJ1-4 TRBV2 - CASRRRGRGEKLFF TGTGCCAGCAGGCGCAGGGGGCGCGGTGAAAAACTGTTTTTT
TRBD2 TRBJ2-2 TRBV9 medium-sized CASSEALAGVNTGELFF TGTGCCAGCAGCGAGGCACTAGCGGGGGTTAACACCGGGGAGCTGTTTTTT
- TRBJ2-1 TRBV18 - CASGRGAENEQFF TGTGCCAGCGGACGGGGGGCTGAAAATGAGCAGTTCTTC
- TRBJ1-3 TRBV12-3/TRBV12-4 - CASKHLSGNTIYF TGTGCCAGCAAACATCTCTCTGGAAACACCATATATTTT
- TRBJ1-1 TRBV7-7 - CASSPPRGPREAFF TGTGCTAGCAGCCCACCCCGAGGGCCCCGGGAGGCTTTCTTT
- TRBJ1-1 TRBV7-3 - CASSSQGNTEAFF TGTGCCAGCAGCTCCCAGGGGAACACTGAAGCTTTCTTT
- TRBJ2-5 TRBV5-1 - CASSLVAVQETQYF TGCGCCAGCAGCTTGGTCGCGGTCCAAGAGACCCAGTACTTC
TRBD1 TRBJ1-2 TRBV5-1 - CASSLAADRGSGYTF TGCGCCAGCAGCTTGGCCGCAGACAGGGGCTCGGGCTACACCTTC
- TRBJ1-2 TRBV11-3 - CASTSKGGICGYTF TGTGCCAGCACCTCCAAGGGGGGGATCTGTGGCTACACCTTC
- TRBJ2-4 TRBV20-1 - CSAGVQGIQYF TGCAGTGCTGGGGTCCAGGGCATTCAGTACTTC
TRBD2 TRBJ2-3 TRBV4-2 - CASSQEGRGGTDTQYF TGTGCCAGCAGCCAAGAGGGGCGGGGGGGCACAGATACGCAGTATTTT
TRBD1 TRBJ2-7 TRBV2 - CASRKQGAYREQYF TGTGCCAGCAGAAAACAGGGGGCGTACCGCGAGCAGTACTTC
TRBD1 TRBJ1-5 TRBV2 - CASKRGGPYSNQPQHF TGTGCCAGCAAAAGAGGGGGCCCATATAGCAATCAGCCCCAGCATTTT
- TRBJ2-1 TRBV30 once CAWRREGGYNEQFF TGTGCCTGGCGCCGGGAAGGGGGCTACAATGAGCAGTTCTTC
TRBD1 TRBJ2-1 TRBV29-1 - CSGRQGLNEQFF TGCAGCGGCAGACAGGGATTGAATGAGCAGTTCTTC
- TRBJ1-4 TRBV2 few CASSEAGQGKLFF TGTGCCAGCAGTGAAGCGGGTCAGGGAAAACTGTTTTTT
TRBD1 TRBJ1-6 TRBV7-9 - CASSRDRGYNSPLHF TGTGCCAGCAGCAGGGACAGGGGCTATAATTCACCCCTCCACTTT
TRBD1 TRBJ1-2 TRBV2 - CASRGDREGGGYTF TGTGCCAGCAGGGGGGACAGGGAAGGAGGCGGCTACACCTTC
- TRBJ1-5 TRBV10-3 - CAISGPPTGLSNQPQHF TGTGCCATCAGTGGACCCCCGACAGGCTTGAGCAATCAGCCCCAGCATTTT
TRBD1 TRBJ1-1 TRBV11-3 few CAETNIGQVDGGLGSTEAFF TGTGCAGAGACGAATATTGGACAGGTAGACGGAGGTCTAGGGAGCACTGAAGCTTTCTTT
- TRBJ2-6 TRBV5-4 - CASSGPEAFSGANVLTF TGTGCCAGCAGCGGACCGGAGGCCTTCTCTGGGGCCAACGTCCTGACTTTC
- TRBJ1-2 TRBV15 - CATSRGGVGARHGYTF TGTGCCACCAGCAGAGGAGGGGTGGGGGCGCGTCATGGCTACACCTTC
- TRBJ2-5 TRBV2 - CASTPDTQETQYF TGTGCCAGCACCCCAGACACCCAAGAGACCCAGTACTTC
TRBD1 TRBJ2-5 TRBV9 few CASSAPGTGGQETQYF TGTGCCAGCAGCGCCCCCGGGACAGGGGGTCAAGAGACCCAGTACTTC
- TRBJ1-2 TRBV5-6 - CASTGGFGYTF TGTGCCAGCACGGGGGGCTTTGGCTACACCTTC
TRBD1 TRBJ1-4 TRBV19 - CASSIRGRTEKLFF TGTGCCAGTAGTATCAGGGGGCGAACTGAAAAACTGTTTTTT
- TRBJ1-2 TRBV3-1/TRBV3-2 - CASSPAGGDYGYTF TGTGCCAGCAGCCCGGCCGGCGGTGACTATGGCTACACCTTC
- TRBJ1-2 TRBV5-1 - CASSLGMGSYGYTF TGCGCCAGCAGCTTGGGGATGGGGAGCTATGGCTACACCTTC
- TRBJ1-2 TRBV3-1/TRBV3-2 - CASSQAAGGDGYTF TGTGCCAGCAGCCAAGCCGCAGGAGGAGATGGCTACACCTTC
- TRBJ2-3 TRBV27 - CASRRDTFSTDTQYF TGTGCCAGCAGACGGGACACTTTTAGCACAGATACGCAGTATTTT
- TRBJ1-2 TRBV4-3 - CASSRTVQNYGYTF TGCGCCAGCAGCCGGACAGTTCAAAACTATGGCTACACCTTC
TRBD1 TRBJ1-5 TRBV6-5 - CASSYRQGNQPQHF TGTGCCAGCAGTTATCGACAGGGTAATCAGCCCCAGCATTTT
- TRBJ1-1 TRBV7-2 - CASSPYANTEAFF TGTGCCAGCAGCCCCTACGCAAACACTGAAGCTTTCTTT
TRBD2 TRBJ2-2 TRBV10-3 - CAISPGLAGAGELFF TGTGCCATCAGCCCGGGACTAGCGGGGGCCGGGGAGCTGTTTTTT